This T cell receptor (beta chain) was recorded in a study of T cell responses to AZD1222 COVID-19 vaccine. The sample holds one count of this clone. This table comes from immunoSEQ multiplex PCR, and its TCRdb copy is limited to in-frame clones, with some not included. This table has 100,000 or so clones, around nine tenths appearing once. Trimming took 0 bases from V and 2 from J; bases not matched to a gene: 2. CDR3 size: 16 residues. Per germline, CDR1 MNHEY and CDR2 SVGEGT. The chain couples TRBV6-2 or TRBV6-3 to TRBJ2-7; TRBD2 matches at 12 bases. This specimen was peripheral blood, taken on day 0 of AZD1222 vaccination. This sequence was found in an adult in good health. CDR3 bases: TGTGCCAGCAGTTACTCCCTAGCGGGGGGGCCCTACGAGCAGTACTTC. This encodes CASSYSLAGGPYEQYF.